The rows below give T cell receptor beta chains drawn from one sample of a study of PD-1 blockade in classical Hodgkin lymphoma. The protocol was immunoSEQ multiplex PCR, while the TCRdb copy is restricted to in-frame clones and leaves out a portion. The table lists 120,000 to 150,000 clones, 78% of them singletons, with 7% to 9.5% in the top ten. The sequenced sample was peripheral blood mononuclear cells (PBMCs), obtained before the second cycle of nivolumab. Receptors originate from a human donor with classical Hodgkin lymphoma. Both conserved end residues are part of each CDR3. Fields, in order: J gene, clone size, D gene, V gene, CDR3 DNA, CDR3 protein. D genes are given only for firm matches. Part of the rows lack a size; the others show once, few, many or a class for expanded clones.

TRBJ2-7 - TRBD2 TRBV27 TGTGCCAGCAGTTCTCTAGCGGTCAAGGCGGAGCAGTACTTC CASSSLAVKAEQYF
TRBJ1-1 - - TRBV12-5 TGTGCTAGTGGTTTGGCCGGTACTGAAGCTTTCTTT CASGLAGTEAFF
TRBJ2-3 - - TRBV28 TGTGCCAGCAGTTTACAGGGCACAGATACGCAGTATTTT CASSLQGTDTQYF
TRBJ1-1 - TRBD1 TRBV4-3 TGCGCCAGCAGCCAAGGGACAGGGACGAACACTGAAGCTTTCTTT CASSQGTGTNTEAFF
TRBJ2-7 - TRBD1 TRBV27 TGTGCCAGCAGTTTAGGACAGGGAATTTACTACGAGCAGTACTTC CASSLGQGIYYEQYF
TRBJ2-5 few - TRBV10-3 TGTGCCATCAGTGAGTCTAGTGAGACCCAGTACTTC CAISESSETQYF
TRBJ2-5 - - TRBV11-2 TGTGCCAGCAGCTTAGTGTCAAACGGGTACCCTCAAGAGACCCAGTACTTC CASSLVSNGYPQETQYF
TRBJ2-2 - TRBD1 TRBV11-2 TGTGCCAGCAGCTCGATAGGACAGGAGTCGAACACCGGGGAGCTGTTTTTT CASSSIGQESNTGELFF
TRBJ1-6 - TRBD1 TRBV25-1 TGTGCCAGCAAACAGACAGGGGACACACCCCTCCACTTT CASKQTGDTPLHF
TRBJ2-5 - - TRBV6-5 TGTGCCAGCAGTTACACCATGGAGACCCAGTACTTC CASSYTMETQYF